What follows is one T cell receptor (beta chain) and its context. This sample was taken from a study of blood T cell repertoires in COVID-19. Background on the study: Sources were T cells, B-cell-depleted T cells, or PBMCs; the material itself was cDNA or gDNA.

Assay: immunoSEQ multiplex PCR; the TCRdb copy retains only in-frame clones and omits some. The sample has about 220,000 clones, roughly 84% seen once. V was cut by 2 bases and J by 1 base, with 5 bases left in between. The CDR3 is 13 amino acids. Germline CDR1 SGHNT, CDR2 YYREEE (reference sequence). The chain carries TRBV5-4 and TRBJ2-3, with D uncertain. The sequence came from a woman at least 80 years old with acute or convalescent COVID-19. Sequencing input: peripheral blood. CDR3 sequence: CASSFPGTDTQYF. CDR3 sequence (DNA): TGTGCCAGCAGCTTCCCAGGCACAGATACGCAGTATTTT.